This is a list of T cell receptor beta chains from one sample in a study of blood T cell repertoires in COVID-19. Repertoires were generated with immunoSEQ multiplex PCR, while TCRdb's copy carries only in-frame clones and drops some. The sample has about 270,000 clones, around 82% seen once. Sample: peripheral blood. These receptors all come from a woman in her fifties or sixties who had recovered from COVID-19. Both conserved end residues are part of each CDR3. D genes are given only for firm matches. A clone size is listed for some rows: how often the clone was seen (once, few, many), or a class if it is expanded.

length	V	D	J	size	CDR3	DNA
14	TRBV6-5	.	TRBJ2-3	.	CASSYSDYTDTQYF	TGTGCCAGCAGTTACTCGGACTACACAGATACGCAGTATTTT
20	TRBV9	TRBD1	TRBJ2-6	.	CASSKGARQGVEAGANVLTF	TGTGCCAGCAGCAAGGGAGCGAGACAGGGCGTTGAAGCTGGGGCCAACGTCCTGACTTTC
17	TRBV5-5	TRBD1	TRBJ2-2	.	CASSQGQRTSNTGELFF	TGTGCCAGCAGCCAGGGACAGAGGACCTCGAACACCGGGGAGCTGTTTTTT
18	TRBV9	TRBD1	TRBJ2-3	.	CASSVEGLDRTSTDTQYF	TGTGCCAGCAGCGTAGAAGGATTGGACAGGACTAGCACAGATACGCAGTATTTT
15	TRBV5-1	TRBD2	TRBJ2-1	once	CATRSGGASYNEQFF	TGCGCCACCCGTAGCGGGGGGGCCTCTTACAATGAGCAGTTCTTC
16	TRBV28	TRBD2	TRBJ2-1	.	CASRDPGTISYNEQFF	TGTGCCAGCAGAGACCCCGGGACTATATCCTACAATGAGCAGTTCTTC
15	TRBV24-1	.	TRBJ1-1	.	CATSATGPRRTEAFF	TGTGCCACCAGCGCTACAGGGCCCCGTCGGACTGAAGCTTTCTTT
14	TRBV7-9	TRBD1	TRBJ2-5	.	CASSGWDSQETQYF	TGTGCCAGCAGCGGATGGGACAGCCAAGAGACCCAGTACTTC
16	TRBV27	.	TRBJ1-3	.	CASTTFESGSGNTIYF	TGTGCCAGCACTACTTTTGAGTCGGGTTCTGGAAACACCATATATTTT
12	TRBV28	.	TRBJ1-2	.	CASSFLLYGYTF	TGTGCCAGCAGTTTCCTCCTCTATGGCTACACCTTC
14	TRBV19	.	TRBJ2-1	.	CASSPNTGWNEQFF	TGTGCCAGTAGTCCCAATACAGGGTGGAATGAGCAGTTCTTC
14	TRBV11-1	.	TRBJ2-3	.	CASSRSASTDTQYF	TGTGCCAGCAGCCGTAGCGCTAGCACAGATACGCAGTATTTT
15	TRBV18	TRBD1	TRBJ1-2	.	CASSPRDRATGGYTF	TGTGCCAGCTCACCAAGGGACAGGGCGACGGGCGGCTACACCTTC
15	TRBV3-1/TRBV3-2	.	TRBJ2-7	.	CASSPHGGRTYEQYF	TGTGCCAGCAGCCCCCACGGCGGCCGTACCTACGAGCAGTACTTC
16	TRBV7-2	.	TRBJ2-7	.	CASSLPRTRPGYEQYF	TGTGCCAGCAGCCTACCCCGGACAAGGCCGGGCTACGAGCAGTACTTC
15	TRBV28	TRBD1	TRBJ1-2	.	CASMPPGQGNYGYTF	TGTGCCAGCATGCCTCCGGGACAGGGGAACTATGGCTACACCTTC
16	TRBV10-3	.	TRBJ1-1	.	CAISESIGPRDTEAFF	TGTGCCATCAGTGAGTCAATTGGGCCCAGGGACACTGAAGCTTTCTTT
13	TRBV7-3	.	TRBJ2-1	.	CASSLSRYNEQFF	TGTGCCAGCAGCTTAAGCAGATACAATGAGCAGTTCTTC
13	TRBV5-4	.	TRBJ2-5	.	CASSLDPGETQYF	TGTGCCAGCAGCTTGGACCCGGGAGAGACCCAGTACTTC
13	TRBV28	TRBD2	TRBJ2-7	.	CASSLGGWYEQYF	TGTGCCAGCAGTTTGGGAGGGTGGTACGAGCAGTACTTC
18	TRBV7-3	TRBD1	TRBJ2-2	.	CASRRSLQGARNTGELFF	TGTGCCAGCAGGCGATCTTTACAGGGGGCGAGGAACACCGGGGAGCTGTTTTTT
16	TRBV11-2	TRBD1	TRBJ1-3	.	CASSSVQGGSGNTIYF	TGTGCCAGCAGCTCAGTACAGGGGGGATCTGGAAACACCATATATTTT
15	TRBV5-4	TRBD1	TRBJ1-1	.	CASSVPGQGYTEAFF	TGTGCCAGCAGCGTACCGGGACAGGGCTACACTGAAGCTTTCTTT
15	TRBV7-2	.	TRBJ1-6	.	CASSPTPGAGSPLHF	TGTGCCAGCAGCCCGACACCAGGGGCGGGTTCACCCCTCCACTTT
16	TRBV5-4	TRBD1	TRBJ2-1	.	CASSSGTGSSYNEQFF	TGTGCCAGCAGCTCCGGGACAGGGAGCTCCTACAATGAGCAGTTCTTC
14	TRBV5-1	TRBD1	TRBJ1-6	.	CASSPGTGGSPLHF	TGCGCCAGCAGCCCCGGGACAGGGGGTTCACCCCTCCACTTT
15	TRBV9	.	TRBJ1-1	.	CASSVAKGLNTEAFF	TGTGCCAGCAGCGTAGCTAAGGGGTTGAACACTGAAGCTTTCTTT
17	TRBV7-2	TRBD1	TRBJ1-1	.	CASSEGQGGLGVTEAFF	TGTGCCAGCAGCGAGGGACAGGGCGGGCTAGGAGTCACTGAAGCTTTCTTT
15	TRBV4-3	.	TRBJ2-5	.	CASSQPQGHQETQYF	TGCGCCAGCAGCCAACCTCAGGGGCACCAAGAGACCCAGTACTTC
15	TRBV28	.	TRBJ1-2	.	CASSPISRGTDGYTF	TGTGCCAGCAGTCCTATTAGCAGGGGAACGGATGGCTACACCTTC
12	TRBV7-9	.	TRBJ1-2	.	CASSLEGDGYTF	TGTGCCAGCAGCTTAGAGGGAGACGGCTACACCTTC
18	TRBV10-1	TRBD1	TRBJ1-5	.	CASIPPPRDRGGDQPQHF	TGCGCCAGCATCCCCCCTCCCAGGGACAGGGGAGGGGATCAGCCCCAGCATTTT
16	TRBV16	TRBD2	TRBJ2-3	few	CASSFDSGAGKDTQYF	TGTGCCAGCAGCTTTGATAGCGGGGCCGGGAAAGATACGCAGTATTTT
16	TRBV5-4	TRBD1	TRBJ1-1	few	CASSLGQGVGDTEAFF	TGTGCCAGCAGCTTGGGACAGGGCGTGGGTGACACTGAAGCTTTCTTT
16	TRBV6-1	TRBD1	TRBJ1-2	.	CASSERGTGLNYGYTF	TGTGCCAGCAGTGAAAGGGGGACAGGTCTTAACTATGGCTACACCTTC
15	TRBV15	.	TRBJ2-5	once	CATSPNGGGWETQYF	TGTGCCACCAGCCCTAACGGTGGGGGGTGGGAGACCCAGTACTTC
15	TRBV6-4	.	TRBJ1-6	.	CASSVSLIMDSPLHF	TGTGCCAGCAGTGTCTCACTTATCATGGATTCACCCCTCCACTTT
16	TRBV7-2	TRBD1	TRBJ2-2	.	CASFNQGQGIPGELFF	TGTGCCAGCTTTAACCAGGGACAGGGGATCCCCGGGGAGCTGTTTTTT
16	TRBV7-6	TRBD1	TRBJ2-2	.	CASSLRGQGNTGELFF	TGTGCCAGCAGCCTACGGGGACAGGGGAACACCGGGGAGCTGTTTTTT
19	TRBV2	TRBD2	TRBJ2-6	.	CASSRGRLAGGPGANVLTF	TGTGCCAGCAGTAGGGGGAGACTAGCGGGAGGGCCTGGGGCCAACGTCCTGACTTTC
14	TRBV30	TRBD2	TRBJ2-1	.	CACRKAGGYNEQFF	TGTGCCTGCCGAAAAGCGGGGGGCTACAATGAGCAGTTCTTC
16	TRBV18	.	TRBJ2-2	.	CASSPNRNANTGELFF	TGTGCCAGCTCACCTAACAGGAACGCGAACACCGGGGAGCTGTTTTTT
14	TRBV4-3	TRBD1	TRBJ1-1	.	CASSQVRGDTEAFF	TGCGCCAGCAGCCAAGTCAGGGGGGATACTGAAGCTTTCTTT
12	TRBV12-5	.	TRBJ2-1	.	CASGLKHNEQFF	TGTGCTAGTGGTCTAAAACACAATGAGCAGTTCTTC
16	TRBV2	TRBD1	TRBJ2-6	.	CASCKGGGSGANVLTF	TGTGCCAGCTGTAAAGGGGGCGGATCTGGGGCCAACGTCCTGACTTTC